A selection of T cell receptor beta chains follows, all from one sample in a study of T-cell reconstitution after alpha-beta-depleted transplantation in children. Each CDR3 protein is one row after TCRdb ran MiXCR on the PCR reads. Among roughly 82,000 distinct CDR3 sequences listed, roughly 15% were seen once. Here the sequenced sample was PBMCs, mostly from graft donor cells, taken 180 days after TCRalphabeta/CD19-depleted stem cell transplant. The receptors here all came from a male patient between 2 and 15 years old who had a stem cell transplant for acute lymphoblastic leukemia, so the T cells may come from the graft donor. Both conserved end residues are part of each CDR3. The order of the fields is J gene, V gene, CDR3 length, D gene, clone size, CDR3 protein, CDR3 DNA. The D gene is left open where the match is weak. The size of a clone is reported for some rows only, either as once, few or many, or as a class for expanded clones.

j_gene: TRBJ2-1
v_gene: TRBV5-1
len: 14
d_gene: NA
abundance: few
CDR3aa: CASSPGQRYNEQFF
CDR3nt: TGCGCCAGCAGCCCGGGCCAAAGGTACAATGAGCAGTTCTTC

j_gene: TRBJ2-3
v_gene: TRBV5-1
len: 17
d_gene: TRBD2
abundance: many
CDR3aa: CASSLPGAGGRPDTQYF
CDR3nt: TGCGCCAGCAGCCTGCCGGGAGCGGGAGGGAGGCCAGATACGCAGTATTTT

j_gene: TRBJ1-1
v_gene: TRBV9
len: 14
d_gene: TRBD1
abundance: few
CDR3aa: CASSVTGAYTEAFF
CDR3nt: TGTGCCAGCAGCGTAACAGGGGCGTACACTGAAGCTTTCTTT

j_gene: TRBJ2-3
v_gene: TRBV6-2/TRBV6-3
len: 12
d_gene: NA
abundance: NA
CDR3aa: CASSPDSGTQYF
CDR3nt: TGTGCCAGCAGTCCAGACTCGGGTACGCAGTATTTT

j_gene: TRBJ2-7
v_gene: TRBV7-3
len: 22
d_gene: TRBD1
abundance: NA
CDR3aa: CASSLIRKFRTGGPAPFYEQYF
CDR3nt: TGTGCCAGCAGCTTAATAAGGAAATTCAGGACAGGGGGTCCCGCACCGTTCTACGAGCAGTACTTC

j_gene: TRBJ2-5
v_gene: TRBV7-9
len: 15
d_gene: TRBD1
abundance: NA
CDR3aa: CASSSGQGELETQYF
CDR3nt: TGTGCCAGCAGCTCCGGACAGGGGGAATTAGAGACCCAGTACTTC

j_gene: TRBJ2-7
v_gene: TRBV7-2
len: 14
d_gene: TRBD1
abundance: NA
CDR3aa: CASRRTGGRYEQYF
CDR3nt: TGTGCCAGCAGAAGGACAGGGGGCCGCTACGAGCAGTACTTC

j_gene: TRBJ2-5
v_gene: TRBV5-1
len: 15
d_gene: NA
abundance: NA
CDR3aa: CASSYRGGLRETQYF
CDR3nt: TGCGCCAGCAGCTACAGGGGGGGCCTTAGAGAGACCCAGTACTTC

j_gene: TRBJ2-7
v_gene: TRBV28
len: 16
d_gene: NA
abundance: medium-sized
CDR3aa: CASSFVTELPSYEQYF
CDR3nt: TGTGCCAGCAGTTTCGTAACAGAGCTCCCTTCCTACGAGCAGTACTTC

j_gene: TRBJ1-5
v_gene: TRBV6-5
len: 15
d_gene: TRBD1
abundance: NA
CDR3aa: CASSYSGTGGLPQHF
CDR3nt: TGTGCCAGCAGTTACTCCGGGACAGGGGGTTTGCCCCAGCATTTT

j_gene: TRBJ2-5
v_gene: TRBV5-1
len: 15
d_gene: TRBD1
abundance: few
CDR3aa: CASSFRGTGEETQYF
CDR3nt: TGCGCCAGCAGCTTTCGTGGGACAGGGGAAGAGACCCAGTACTTC

j_gene: TRBJ2-1
v_gene: TRBV7-6
len: 15
d_gene: NA
abundance: NA
CDR3aa: CASSLAVRAYNEQFF
CDR3nt: TGTGCCAGCAGCTTAGCCGTCAGAGCCTACAATGAGCAGTTCTTC

j_gene: TRBJ2-1
v_gene: TRBV28
len: 15
d_gene: NA
abundance: NA
CDR3aa: CASSSGHFIGNEQFF
CDR3nt: TGTGCCAGCAGTTCGGGACATTTCATAGGGAATGAGCAGTTCTTC

j_gene: TRBJ1-2
v_gene: TRBV12-3/TRBV12-4
len: 15
d_gene: TRBD1
abundance: many
CDR3aa: CASSAGLTGEEGYTF
CDR3nt: TGTGCCAGCAGTGCGGGCCTGACAGGGGAGGAGGGCTACACCTTC

j_gene: TRBJ1-2
v_gene: TRBV5-6
len: 14
d_gene: NA
abundance: NA
CDR3aa: CASSLVWDTYGYTF
CDR3nt: TGTGCCAGCAGCTTGGTCTGGGACACATATGGCTACACCTTC

j_gene: TRBJ2-5
v_gene: TRBV4-3
len: 16
d_gene: TRBD2
abundance: NA
CDR3aa: CASSRLAGGPQETQYF
CDR3nt: TGCGCCAGCAGTCGCCTAGCGGGGGGGCCCCAAGAGACCCAGTACTTC

j_gene: TRBJ2-2
v_gene: TRBV20-1
len: 16
d_gene: TRBD2
abundance: few
CDR3aa: CSAETSGRSNTGELFF
CDR3nt: TGCAGTGCTGAGACTAGCGGGAGATCGAACACCGGGGAGCTGTTTTTT

j_gene: TRBJ1-2
v_gene: TRBV7-9
len: 15
d_gene: NA
abundance: NA
CDR3aa: CASSSPFTRIYGYTF
CDR3nt: TGTGCCAGCAGCTCCCCTTTTACACGCATCTATGGCTACACCTTC

j_gene: TRBJ2-7
v_gene: TRBV9
len: 12
d_gene: NA
abundance: few
CDR3aa: CASSTGNYEQYF
CDR3nt: TGTGCCAGCAGCACCGGAAACTACGAGCAGTACTTC

j_gene: TRBJ2-3
v_gene: TRBV11-3
len: 14
d_gene: TRBD1
abundance: few
CDR3aa: CASSPGQGRNTQYF
CDR3nt: TGTGCCAGCAGCCCAGGACAGGGACGGAATACGCAGTATTTT

j_gene: TRBJ2-5
v_gene: TRBV18
len: 12
d_gene: NA
abundance: NA
CDR3aa: CASSPGVETQYF
CDR3nt: TGTGCCAGCTCACCAGGGGTAGAGACCCAGTACTTC

j_gene: TRBJ2-7
v_gene: TRBV5-8
len: 17
d_gene: NA
abundance: few
CDR3aa: CASSLSFVRGLTYEQYF
CDR3nt: TGTGCCAGCAGCTTGAGTTTCGTGCGGGGTTTGACCTACGAGCAGTACTTC

j_gene: TRBJ1-4
v_gene: TRBV5-6
len: 15
d_gene: NA
abundance: NA
CDR3aa: CASRPPGKRGGKLFF
CDR3nt: TGTGCCAGCAGACCCCCGGGCAAGAGGGGCGGGAAACTGTTTTTT

j_gene: TRBJ2-3
v_gene: TRBV24-1
len: 15
d_gene: TRBD1
abundance: NA
CDR3aa: CATSVQGAGTDTQYF
CDR3nt: TGTGCCACCAGTGTTCAGGGGGCTGGCACAGATACGCAGTATTTT

j_gene: TRBJ1-3
v_gene: TRBV7-6
len: 15
d_gene: NA
abundance: NA
CDR3aa: CASSSTQPVGNTIYF
CDR3nt: TGTGCCAGCAGCTCGACACAACCGGTCGGAAACACCATATATTTT

j_gene: TRBJ2-1
v_gene: TRBV4-2
len: 16
d_gene: NA
abundance: NA
CDR3aa: CASSQDGQAAYNEQFF
CDR3nt: TGTGCCAGCAGCCAAGATGGGCAGGCCGCCTACAATGAGCAGTTCTTC

j_gene: TRBJ2-2
v_gene: TRBV20-1
len: 14
d_gene: NA
abundance: few
CDR3aa: CSAPPTENTGELFF
CDR3nt: TGCAGTGCCCCTCCAACGGAGAACACCGGGGAGCTGTTTTTT

j_gene: TRBJ1-2
v_gene: TRBV5-1
len: 13
d_gene: NA
abundance: few
CDR3aa: CASSLGARDGYTF
CDR3nt: TGCGCCAGCAGCTTGGGTGCCAGGGATGGCTACACCTTC

j_gene: TRBJ1-6
v_gene: TRBV5-1
len: 17
d_gene: NA
abundance: NA
CDR3aa: CASSATGESSYNSPLHF
CDR3nt: TGCGCCAGCAGCGCAACTGGGGAGAGCTCCTATAATTCACCCCTCCACTTT

j_gene: TRBJ2-7
v_gene: TRBV10-3
len: 15
d_gene: NA
abundance: NA
CDR3aa: CAISESWTDTYEQYF
CDR3nt: TGTGCCATCAGTGAGTCCTGGACGGACACCTACGAGCAGTACTTC

j_gene: TRBJ2-1
v_gene: TRBV9
len: 16
d_gene: NA
abundance: NA
CDR3aa: CASSVDYKDSYNEQFF
CDR3nt: TGTGCCAGCAGCGTAGATTACAAGGACTCCTACAATGAGCAGTTCTTC

j_gene: TRBJ1-5
v_gene: TRBV3-1
len: 13
d_gene: NA
abundance: NA
CDR3aa: CASSQKTEGPQHF
CDR3nt: TGTGCCAGCAGCCAAAAGACCGAAGGGCCCCAGCATTTT